This TCR beta chain stems from a study of blood T cells in healthy people across ages. Overall study results and limits: Shifts in expanded clonotypes may have been confounded by donor CMV status, which was unknown. Without sorted subsets, naive and antigen-experienced compartments could not be conclusively compared.

This clonotype has a count of ten or more. Its antigen is currently unknown. The CDR3 spans 14 residues. The germline V gene encodes CDR1 DFQATT and CDR2 SNEGSKA (reference sequence). J lost 0 bases, V lost 7 bases, and 6 bases had no gene match. Sample-barcoded 5' priming and a J-beta primer mix drove a second PCR of 7 to 11 cycles. TCRdb reprocessed the 5' RACE reads via MiXCR and lists one record per CDR3 protein. The sample holds 600,000 or so distinct CDR3 sequences, around 31% seen once. The clonotype was recovered from a woman over 75 in good health. The rearrangement links TRBV20-1 to TRBJ1-5, with TRBD1 matching 7 bases. Source material: blood. This chain's CDR3 is CSVTGDYSNQPQHF. The CDR3 nucleotides read TGCAGTGTCACAGGGGACTATAGCAATCAGCCCCAGCATTTT.